This TCR beta chain was found in a study of cytomegalovirus exposure and HLA in healthy donors. A multiplex PCR was run with 60 Vbeta primers and 13 Jbeta primers. Repertoires were generated with immunoSEQ multiplex PCR, while TCRdb's copy carries only in-frame clones and drops some. This table holds over 100,000 clones, approximately 80% found once. This clone was detected only a few times. Looked up from germline, CDR1 is MDHEN and CDR2 is SYDVKM. There are 14 residues in the CDR3. Trimming shortened V by 7 bases and J by 4 bases, and 13 bases separated the two germline ends. Sequenced input: PBMCs. This TCR came from a male donor in good health and CMV-seropositive. The rearrangement links TRBV28 to TRBJ2-2, with a weak D call TRBD2 (6 bases). The DNA for the CDR3 is TGTGCCAGCACCAGACTAGAAAGCACCGGGGAGCTGTTTTTT. Translating it yields CASTRLESTGELFF.